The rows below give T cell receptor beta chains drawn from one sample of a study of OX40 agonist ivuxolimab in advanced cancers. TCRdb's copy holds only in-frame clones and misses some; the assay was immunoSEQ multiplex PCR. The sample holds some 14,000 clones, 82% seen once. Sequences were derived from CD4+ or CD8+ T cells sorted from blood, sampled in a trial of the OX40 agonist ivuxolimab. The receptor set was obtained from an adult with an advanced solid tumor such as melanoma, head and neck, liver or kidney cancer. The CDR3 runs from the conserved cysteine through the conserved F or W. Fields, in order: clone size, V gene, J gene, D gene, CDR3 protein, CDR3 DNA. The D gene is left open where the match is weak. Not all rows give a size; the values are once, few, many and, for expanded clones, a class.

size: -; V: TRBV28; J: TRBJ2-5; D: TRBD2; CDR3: CASSPSGGYETQYF; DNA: TGTGCCAGCAGTCCCTCGGGGGGGTACGAGACCCAGTACTTC
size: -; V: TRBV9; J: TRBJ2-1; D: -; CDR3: CASSPRTGYNEQFF; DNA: TGTGCCAGCAGCCCACGGACGGGATACAATGAGCAGTTCTTC
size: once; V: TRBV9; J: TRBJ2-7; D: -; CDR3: CASSPDLPYEQYF; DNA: TGTGCCAGCAGCCCCGACCTACCCTACGAGCAGTACTTC
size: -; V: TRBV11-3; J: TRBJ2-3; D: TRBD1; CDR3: CASSKRQGSSTDTQYF; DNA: TGTGCCAGCAGCAAGCGACAGGGATCTAGCACAGATACGCAGTATTTT
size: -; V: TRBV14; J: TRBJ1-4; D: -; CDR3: CASSQDSPPGEKLFF; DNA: TGTGCCAGCAGCCAAGATTCTCCCCCAGGGGAAAAACTGTTTTTT
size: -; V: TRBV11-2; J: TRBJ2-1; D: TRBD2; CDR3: CASSLQTSGSEQFF; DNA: TGTGCCAGCAGCTTACAGACTAGCGGTAGTGAGCAGTTCTTC
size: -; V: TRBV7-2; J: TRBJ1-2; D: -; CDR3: CASSLSGYGYTF; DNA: TGTGCCAGCAGCTTATCGGGCTATGGCTACACCTTC
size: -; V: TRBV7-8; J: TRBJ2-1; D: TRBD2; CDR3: CASSRTSGELNNEQFF; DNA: TGTGCCAGCAGCCGGACTAGCGGGGAGCTTAACAATGAGCAGTTCTTC
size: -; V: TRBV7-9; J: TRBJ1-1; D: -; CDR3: CASSFPLQPVNTEAFF; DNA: TGTGCCAGCAGCTTTCCATTACAGCCAGTGAACACTGAAGCTTTCTTT
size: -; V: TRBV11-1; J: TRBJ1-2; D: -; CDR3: CASSLREDGYGYTF; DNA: TGTGCCAGCAGCTTAAGGGAGGACGGCTATGGCTACACCTTC
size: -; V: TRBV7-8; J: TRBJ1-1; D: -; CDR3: CASSRGETEAFF; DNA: TGTGCCAGCAGCCGAGGGGAAACTGAAGCTTTCTTT
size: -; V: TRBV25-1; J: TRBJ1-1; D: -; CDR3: CASSESTVMNTEAFF; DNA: TGTGCCAGCAGTGAATCGACGGTAATGAACACTGAAGCTTTCTTT
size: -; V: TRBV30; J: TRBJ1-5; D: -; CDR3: CAWQDRTRGFHQPQHF; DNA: TGTGCCTGGCAAGACAGGACCCGGGGGTTTCATCAGCCCCAGCATTTT
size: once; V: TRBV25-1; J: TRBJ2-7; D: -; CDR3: CASSEGRYEQYF; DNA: TGTGCCAGCAGTGAGGGCCGCTACGAGCAGTACTTC
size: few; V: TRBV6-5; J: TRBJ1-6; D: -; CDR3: CASSPGDNSPLHF; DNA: TGTGCCAGCAGCCCGGGGGATAATTCACCCCTCCACTTT
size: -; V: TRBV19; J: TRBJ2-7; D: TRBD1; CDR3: CASSIVPGQGNYEQYF; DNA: TGTGCCAGTAGTATAGTCCCGGGACAGGGAAACTACGAGCAGTACTTC
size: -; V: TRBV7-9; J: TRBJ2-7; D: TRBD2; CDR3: CASSLEASGVREYEQYF; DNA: TGTGCCAGCAGCTTAGAGGCTAGCGGGGTGAGGGAATACGAGCAGTACTTC
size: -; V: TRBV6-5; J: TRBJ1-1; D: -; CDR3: CASSYSTVNTEAFF; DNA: TGTGCCAGCAGTTACTCGACGGTGAACACTGAAGCTTTCTTT
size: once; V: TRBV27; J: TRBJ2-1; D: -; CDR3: CASSSTDYNEQFF; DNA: TGTGCCAGCAGTTCGACAGACTACAATGAGCAGTTCTTC
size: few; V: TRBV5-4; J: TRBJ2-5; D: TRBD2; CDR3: CASSLPGTRGETQYF; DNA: TGTGCCAGCAGCTTACCCGGGACTAGGGGAGAGACCCAGTACTTC
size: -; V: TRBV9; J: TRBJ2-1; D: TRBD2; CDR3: CASSQRLASYNEQFF; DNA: TGTGCCAGCAGCCAACGACTAGCATCTTACAATGAGCAGTTCTTC
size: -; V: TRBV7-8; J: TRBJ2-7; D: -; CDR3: CASSLGQGNEQYF; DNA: TGTGCCAGCAGTTTGGGGCAGGGGAACGAGCAGTACTTC
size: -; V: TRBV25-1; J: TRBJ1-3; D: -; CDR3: CASSGENPENTIYF; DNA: TGTGCCAGCAGTGGGGAGAACCCTGAGAACACCATATATTTT
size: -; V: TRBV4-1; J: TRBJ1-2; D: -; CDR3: CASSQEEGIYGYTF; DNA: TGCGCCAGCAGCCAAGAGGAGGGAATCTATGGCTACACCTTC
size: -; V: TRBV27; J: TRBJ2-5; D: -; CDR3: CASSWGEEETQYF; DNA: TGTGCCAGCAGTTGGGGGGAGGAGGAGACCCAGTACTTC
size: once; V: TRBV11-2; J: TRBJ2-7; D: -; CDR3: CASSLDPGTYEQYF; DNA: TGTGCCAGCAGCTTAGACCCAGGTACCTACGAGCAGTACTTC
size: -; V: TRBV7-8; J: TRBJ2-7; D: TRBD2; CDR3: CASSSTSGRIYEQYF; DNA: TGTGCCAGCAGCTCGACTAGCGGGAGAATATACGAGCAGTACTTC
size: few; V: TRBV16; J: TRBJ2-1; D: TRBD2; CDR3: CASSQLWGGFYNEQFF; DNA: TGTGCCAGCAGCCAATTGTGGGGGGGTTTCTACAATGAGCAGTTCTTC